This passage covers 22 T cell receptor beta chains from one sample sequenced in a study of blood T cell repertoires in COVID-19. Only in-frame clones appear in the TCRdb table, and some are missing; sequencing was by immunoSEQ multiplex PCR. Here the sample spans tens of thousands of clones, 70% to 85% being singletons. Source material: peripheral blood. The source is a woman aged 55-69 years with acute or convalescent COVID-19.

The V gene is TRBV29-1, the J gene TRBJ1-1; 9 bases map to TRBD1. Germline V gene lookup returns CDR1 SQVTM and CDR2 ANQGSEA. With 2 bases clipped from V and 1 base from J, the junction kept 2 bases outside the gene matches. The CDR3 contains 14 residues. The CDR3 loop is CSVERDRANTEAFF. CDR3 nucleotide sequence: TGCAGCGTTGAACGGGACAGGGCGAACACTGAAGCTTTCTTT.

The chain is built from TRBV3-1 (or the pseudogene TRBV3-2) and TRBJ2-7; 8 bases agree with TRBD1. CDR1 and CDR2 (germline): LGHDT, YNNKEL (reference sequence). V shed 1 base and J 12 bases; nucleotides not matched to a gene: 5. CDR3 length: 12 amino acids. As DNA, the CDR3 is TGTGCCAGCAGCCAAGGCCCGACAGGGGTGTACTTC. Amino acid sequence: CASSQGPTGVYF.

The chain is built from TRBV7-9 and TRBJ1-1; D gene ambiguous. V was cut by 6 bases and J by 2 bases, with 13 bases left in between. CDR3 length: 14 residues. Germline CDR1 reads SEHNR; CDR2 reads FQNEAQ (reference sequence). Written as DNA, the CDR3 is TGTGCCAGCAGGAGCGGTGGGTTTAACACTGAAGCTTTCTTT. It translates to CASRSGGFNTEAFF.

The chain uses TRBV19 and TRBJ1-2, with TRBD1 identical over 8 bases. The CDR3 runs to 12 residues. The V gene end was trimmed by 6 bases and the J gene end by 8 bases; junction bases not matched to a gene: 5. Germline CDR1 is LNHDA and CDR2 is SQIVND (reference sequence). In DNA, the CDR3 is TGTGCCAGTAGGACAGGGGAGAGAGGCTACACCTTC. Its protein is CASRTGERGYTF. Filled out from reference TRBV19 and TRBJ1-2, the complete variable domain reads DGGITQSPKYLFRKEGQNVTLSCEQNLNHDAMYWYRQDPGQGLRLIYYSQIVNDFQKGDIAEGYSVSREKKESFPLTVTSAQKNPTAFYLCASRTGERGYTFGSGTRLTVV.

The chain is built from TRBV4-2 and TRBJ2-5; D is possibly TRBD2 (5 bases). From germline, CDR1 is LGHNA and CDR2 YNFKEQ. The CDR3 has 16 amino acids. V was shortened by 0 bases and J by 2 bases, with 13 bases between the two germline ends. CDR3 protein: CASSQEGGSGQETQYF. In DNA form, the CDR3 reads TGTGCCAGCAGCCAAGAAGGCGGGTCGGGACAAGAGACCCAGTACTTC.

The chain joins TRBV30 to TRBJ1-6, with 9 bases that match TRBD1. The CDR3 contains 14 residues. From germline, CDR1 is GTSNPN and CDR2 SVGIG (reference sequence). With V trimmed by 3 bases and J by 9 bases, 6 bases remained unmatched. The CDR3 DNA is TGTGCCTGGAGATCACAGGGGGCGGGTTCACCCCTCCACTTT. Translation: CAWRSQGAGSPLHF.

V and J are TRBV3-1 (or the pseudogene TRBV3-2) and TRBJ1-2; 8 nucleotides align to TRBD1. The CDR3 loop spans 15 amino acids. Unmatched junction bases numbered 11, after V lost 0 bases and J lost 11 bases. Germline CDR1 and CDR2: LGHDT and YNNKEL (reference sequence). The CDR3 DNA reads TGTGCCAGCAGCCAAGATCCGACTGGGACAGGAGGTTACACCTTC. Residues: CASSQDPTGTGGYTF.

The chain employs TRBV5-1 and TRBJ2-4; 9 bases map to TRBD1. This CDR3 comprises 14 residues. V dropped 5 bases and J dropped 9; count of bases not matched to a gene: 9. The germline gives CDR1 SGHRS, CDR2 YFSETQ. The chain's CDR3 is CASSSGQGTSIQYF. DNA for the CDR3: TGCGCCAGCAGTTCGGGACAGGGAACGTCCATTCAGTACTTC. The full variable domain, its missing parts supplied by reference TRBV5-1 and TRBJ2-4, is KAGVTQTPRYLIKTRGQQVTLSCSPISGHRSVSWYQQTPGQGLQFLFEYFSETQRNKGNFPGRFSGRQFSNSRSEMNVSTLELGDSALYLCASSSGQGTSIQYFGAGTRLSVL.

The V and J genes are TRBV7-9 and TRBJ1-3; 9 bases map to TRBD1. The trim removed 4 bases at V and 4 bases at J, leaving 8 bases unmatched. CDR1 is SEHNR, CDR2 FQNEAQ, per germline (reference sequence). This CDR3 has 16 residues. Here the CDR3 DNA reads TGTGCCAGCAGCTCGTTAACTACAGGGGGCGGAAACACCATATATTTT. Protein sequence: CASSSLTTGGGNTIYF.

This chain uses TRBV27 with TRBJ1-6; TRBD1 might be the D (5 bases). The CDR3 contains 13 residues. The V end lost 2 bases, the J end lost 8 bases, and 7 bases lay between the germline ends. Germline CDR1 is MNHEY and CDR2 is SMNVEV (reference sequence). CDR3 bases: TGTGCCAGCAGTTTAAAGGGGCATTCACCCCTCCACTTT. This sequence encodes CASSLKGHSPLHF.

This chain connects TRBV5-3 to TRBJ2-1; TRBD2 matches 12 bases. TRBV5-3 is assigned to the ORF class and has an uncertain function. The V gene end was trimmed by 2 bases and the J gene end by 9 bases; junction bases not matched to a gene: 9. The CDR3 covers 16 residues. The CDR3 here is CARSFNLAGGPLEQFF. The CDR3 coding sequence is TGTGCCAGAAGCTTTAACCTAGCGGGGGGGCCTCTTGAGCAGTTCTTC.

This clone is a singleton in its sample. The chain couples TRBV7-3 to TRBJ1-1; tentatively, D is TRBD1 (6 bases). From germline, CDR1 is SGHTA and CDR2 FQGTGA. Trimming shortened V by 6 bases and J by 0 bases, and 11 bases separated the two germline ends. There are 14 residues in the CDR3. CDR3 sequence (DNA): TGTGCCAGCAGACTTACAGGGATGAACACTGAAGCTTTCTTT. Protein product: CASRLTGMNTEAFF. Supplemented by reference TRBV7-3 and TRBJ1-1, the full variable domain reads GAGVSQTPSNKVTEKGKYVELRCDPISGHTALYWYRQSLGQGPEFLIYFQGTGAADDSGLPNDRFFAVRPEGSVSTLKIQRTERGDSAVYLCASRLTGMNTEAFFGQGTRLTVV.

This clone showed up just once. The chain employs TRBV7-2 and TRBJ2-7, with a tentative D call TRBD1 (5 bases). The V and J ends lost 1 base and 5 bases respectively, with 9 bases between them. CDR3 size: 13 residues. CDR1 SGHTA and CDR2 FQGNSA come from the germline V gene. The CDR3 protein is CASSLVFRDEQYF. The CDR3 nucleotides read TGTGCCAGCAGCTTAGTATTCAGGGACGAGCAGTACTTC.

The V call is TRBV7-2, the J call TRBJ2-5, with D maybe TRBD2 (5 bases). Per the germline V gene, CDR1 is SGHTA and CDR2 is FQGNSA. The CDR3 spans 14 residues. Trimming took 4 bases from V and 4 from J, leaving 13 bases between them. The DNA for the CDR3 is TGTGCCAGCAGCTCCCCAGGAGGCGGAGAGACCCAGTACTTC. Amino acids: CASSSPGGGETQYF. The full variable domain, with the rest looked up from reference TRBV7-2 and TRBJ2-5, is GAGVSQSPSNKVTEKGKDVELRCDPISGHTALYWYRQSLGQGLEFLIYFQGNSAPDKSGLPSDRFSAERTGGSVSTLTIQRTQQEDSAVYLCASSSPGGGETQYFGPGTRLLVL.

CDR3 sequence reads: CASSLVGTGYNEQFF. The CDR3 DNA sequence: TGTGCCAGCAGCTTAGTTGGGACAGGGTACAATGAGCAGTTCTTC. This chain uses TRBV7-2 with TRBJ2-1, with 9 nucleotides matching TRBD1. The CDR3 consists of 15 residues. J lost 4 bases, V lost 1 base, and 2 bases had no gene match. In germline, CDR1 is SGHTA, CDR2 FQGNSA. The whole variable domain, remainder taken from reference TRBV7-2 and TRBJ2-1, is GAGVSQSPSNKVTEKGKDVELRCDPISGHTALYWYRQSLGQGLEFLIYFQGNSAPDKSGLPSDRFSAERTGGSVSTLTIQRTQQEDSAVYLCASSLVGTGYNEQFFGPGTRLTVL.

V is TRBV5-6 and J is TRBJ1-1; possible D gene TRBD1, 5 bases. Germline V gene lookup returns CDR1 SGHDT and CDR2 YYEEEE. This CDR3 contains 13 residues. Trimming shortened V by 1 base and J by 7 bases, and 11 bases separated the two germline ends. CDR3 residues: CASSLFRQGEAFF. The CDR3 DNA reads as TGTGCCAGCAGCTTGTTCCGGCAGGGTGAAGCTTTCTTT.

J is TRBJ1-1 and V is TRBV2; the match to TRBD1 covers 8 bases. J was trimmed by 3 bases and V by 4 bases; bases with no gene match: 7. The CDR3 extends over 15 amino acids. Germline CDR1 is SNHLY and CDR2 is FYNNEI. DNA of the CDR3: TGTGCCAGCAGTGGGACAGGGCGAGTTGACACTGAAGCTTTCTTT. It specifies CASSGTGRVDTEAFF. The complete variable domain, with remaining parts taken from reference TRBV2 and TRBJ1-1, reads EPEVTQTPSHQVTQMGQEVILRCVPISNHLYFYWYRQILGQKVEFLVSFYNNEISEKSEIFDDQFSVERPDGSNFTLKIRSTKLEDSAMYFCASSGTGRVDTEAFFGQGTRLTVV.

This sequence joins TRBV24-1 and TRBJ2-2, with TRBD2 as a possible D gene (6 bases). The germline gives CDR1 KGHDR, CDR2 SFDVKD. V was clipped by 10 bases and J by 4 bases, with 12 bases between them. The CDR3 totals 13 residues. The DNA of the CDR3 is TGTGCCACGGAGGGGTTTAGCACCGGGGAGCTGTTTTTT. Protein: CATEGFSTGELFF.

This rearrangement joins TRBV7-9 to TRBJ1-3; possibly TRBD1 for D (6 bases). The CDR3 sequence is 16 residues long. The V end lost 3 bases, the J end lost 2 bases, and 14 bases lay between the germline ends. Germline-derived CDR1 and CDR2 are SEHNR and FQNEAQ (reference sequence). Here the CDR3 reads CASSFRIGQTGNTIYF. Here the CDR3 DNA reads TGTGCCAGCAGCTTCCGGATCGGACAGACTGGAAACACCATATATTTT. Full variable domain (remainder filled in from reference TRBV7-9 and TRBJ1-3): DTGVSQNPRHKITKRGQNVTFRCDPISEHNRLYWYRQTLGQGPEFLTYFQNEAQLEKSRLLSDRFSAERPKGSFSTLEIQRTEQGDSAMYLCASSFRIGQTGNTIYFGEGSWLTVV.

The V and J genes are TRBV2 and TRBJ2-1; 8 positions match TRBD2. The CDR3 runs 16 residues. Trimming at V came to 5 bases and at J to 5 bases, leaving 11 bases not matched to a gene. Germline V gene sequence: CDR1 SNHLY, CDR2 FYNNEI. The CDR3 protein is CASSPGNGGRNNEQFF. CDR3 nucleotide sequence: TGTGCCAGCAGTCCAGGTAACGGCGGGAGGAACAATGAGCAGTTCTTC.

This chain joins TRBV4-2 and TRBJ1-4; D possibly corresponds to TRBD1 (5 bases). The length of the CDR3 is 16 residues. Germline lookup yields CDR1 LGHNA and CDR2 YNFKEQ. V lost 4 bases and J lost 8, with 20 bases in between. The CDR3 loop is CASSPTSGGAREKLFF. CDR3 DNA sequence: TGTGCCAGCAGCCCTACCTCGGGAGGGGCTCGAGAAAAACTGTTTTTT.

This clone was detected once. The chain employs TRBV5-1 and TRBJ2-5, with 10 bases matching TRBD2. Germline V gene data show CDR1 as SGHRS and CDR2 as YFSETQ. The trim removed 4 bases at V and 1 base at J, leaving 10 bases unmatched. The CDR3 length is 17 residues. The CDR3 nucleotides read TGCGCCAGCAGCGCGGGCATACTAGCGGGATCCCAAGAGACCCAGTACTTC. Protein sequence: CASSAGILAGSQETQYF.